The following is a T cell receptor beta chain sequence with its context. Its matching antigen is unknown. TCRdb independently ran MiXCR on the 5' RACE reads; one entry per CDR3 protein. The sample shows about 340,000 distinct CDR3 sequences, about 8.7% of them seen only once. The data are from a study of T cells after yellow fever vaccination. Study conclusions and caveats: After the booster, around 95% of CD4 and 75% to 90% of CD8 primary-response clones were re-detected.

V dropped 6 bases and J dropped 5 bases, with 21 bases sitting between them. The CDR3 totals 15 residues. Looked up from germline, CDR1 is DFQATT and CDR2 is SNEGSKA (reference sequence). The chain combines TRBV20-1 with TRBJ2-3; perhaps TRBD2 as D (6 bases). The clonotype was recovered from a man aged 18 to 29 who received the YFV17D yellow fever vaccine. The starting material was PBMCs, obtained on the day of the first yellow fever vaccination. The CDR3, as DNA: TGCAGTGCCCCGACTAGGTTCCCTCCAGGAGATACGCAGTATTTT. Translated, it gives CSAPTRFPPGDTQYF.